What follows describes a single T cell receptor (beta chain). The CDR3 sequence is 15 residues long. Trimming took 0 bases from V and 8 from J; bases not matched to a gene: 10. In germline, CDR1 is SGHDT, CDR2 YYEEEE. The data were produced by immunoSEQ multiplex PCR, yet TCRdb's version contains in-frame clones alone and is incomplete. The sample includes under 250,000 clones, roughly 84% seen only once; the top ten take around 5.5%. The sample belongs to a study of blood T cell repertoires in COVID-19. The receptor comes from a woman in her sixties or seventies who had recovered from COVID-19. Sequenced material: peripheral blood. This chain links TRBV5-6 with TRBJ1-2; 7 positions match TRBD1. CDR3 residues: CASSLVSTQGEGYTF. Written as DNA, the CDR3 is TGTGCCAGCAGCTTGGTTTCTACGCAGGGGGAGGGCTACACCTTC.